This T cell receptor beta chain was sequenced during a study of vaccination and CD4 T cells after COVID-19. Overall study: As a positive control, some control cultures were given a CEFX pool, while others were given an HIV-1 Nef pool or no peptide. Overall study results and limits: Convalescent patients showed a median 86.3% of reactive clones that were seen only post-vaccination. Convalescent patients displayed spike mono-reactivity in 304 of 307 vaccine-specific clones.

Per germline, CDR1 MNHNS and CDR2 SASEGT. Trimming left V 6 bases short and J 1 base short, with 4 bases between. This CDR3 comprises 12 residues. Treatment reported: approximately 9-day PBMC culture with coronavirus spike peptide pools or control peptides (ViraFEST assay). The Oncomine TCR Beta short-read assay sequenced DNA from cultured CD4+ T cells. TCRdb reprocessed the PCR reads via MiXCR and lists one record per CDR3 protein. This table holds tens of thousands of distinct CDR3 sequences, roughly 50% found once. This clonotype has only a few counts. Its target is unknown. The sequenced sample consisted of CD4+ T cells from blood, cultured in vitro. This chain joins TRBV6-1 and TRBJ1-5; D is ambiguous. The receptor was isolated from a human donor who had recovered from COVID-19. The CDR3 sequence: CASRDSNQPQHF. The CDR3 nucleotides are TGTGCCAGCAGGGACAGCAATCAGCCCCAGCATTTT.